This T cell receptor beta chain emerged from a study of T cell repertoires in cytomegalovirus infection. V lost 6 bases, J lost 6 bases, and 8 bases stayed unmatched. Germline CDR1 is SGHTA and CDR2 is FQGNSA. The CDR3 length is 14 residues. TCRdb re-derived calls from the reads in MiXCR, one entry per CDR3 protein. The sample records around 550,000 distinct CDR3 sequences, around a quarter being singletons. In this sample, this clonotype turned up many times. This receptor was identified in a human donor in good health (CMV status not recorded). Some clones in this sample may be carry-over from other donors' samples. The chain employs TRBV7-2 and TRBJ1-1, with 9 bases matching TRBD1. What was sequenced was PBMCs. For the CDR3, the DNA is TGTGCCAGCAGTACCGGGACAGGGAGGCCTGAAGCTTTCTTT. This translates into CASSTGTGRPEAFF.